The text below deals with one TCR beta chain. Study processing details: Amplification of reference gene primers was used by the study to estimate nucleated cell counts. The data were produced by immunoSEQ multiplex PCR, yet TCRdb's version contains in-frame clones alone and is incomplete. From that table come the V and J calls and clone size; the DNA was used to work out D and trimming. The repertoire holds tens of thousands of clones, with roughly four fifths as singletons. It was during active infection that Seattle patients were enrolled and then longitudinally followed. These data originate in a study of blood T cell repertoires in COVID-19. As for the study in general: Material from acute and convalescent COVID-19 was sourced from the United States, Italy and Spain. Nucleic acid was either cDNA or gDNA, and it came from T cells, B-cell-depleted T cells, or PBMCs.

The sequence derives from a man between 65 and 79 years old with COVID-19, enrolled during active disease. The sequenced material came from peripheral blood.

CDR3 nucleotide sequence: TGTGCCAGCAGCTCCGGGACAGGTAGTAGGGAGCAGTTCTTC. Its translation: CASSSGTGSREQFF. The chain has TRBV7-3 and TRBJ2-1; TRBD1 matches at 8 bases. The CDR3 has 14 amino acids. Trimming cost V 4 bases and J 10 bases; bases outside gene matches: 9. The germline V gene has CDR1 SGHTA and CDR2 FQGTGA.